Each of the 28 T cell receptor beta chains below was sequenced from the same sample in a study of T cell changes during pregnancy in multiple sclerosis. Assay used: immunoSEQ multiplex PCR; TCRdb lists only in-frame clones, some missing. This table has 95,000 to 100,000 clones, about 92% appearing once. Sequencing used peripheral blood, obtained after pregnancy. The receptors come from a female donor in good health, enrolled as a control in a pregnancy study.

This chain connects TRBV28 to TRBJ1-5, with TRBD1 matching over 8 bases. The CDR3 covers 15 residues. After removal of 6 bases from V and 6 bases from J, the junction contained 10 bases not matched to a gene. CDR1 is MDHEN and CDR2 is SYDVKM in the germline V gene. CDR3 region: CASRRRGRIIQPQHF. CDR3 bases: TGTGCCAGCAGACGCAGGGGGCGGATCATTCAGCCCCAGCATTTT.

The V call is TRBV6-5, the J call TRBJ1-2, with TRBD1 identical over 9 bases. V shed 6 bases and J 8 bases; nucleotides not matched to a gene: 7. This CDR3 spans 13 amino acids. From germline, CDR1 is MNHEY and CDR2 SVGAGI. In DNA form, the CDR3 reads TGTGCCAGCAGAGAACAGGGGGCGGGAGGCTACACCTTC. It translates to CASREQGAGGYTF.

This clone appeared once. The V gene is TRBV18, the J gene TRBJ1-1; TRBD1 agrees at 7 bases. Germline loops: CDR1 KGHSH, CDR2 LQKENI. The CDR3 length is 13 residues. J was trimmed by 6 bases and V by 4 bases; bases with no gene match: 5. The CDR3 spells CASSLDRAAEAFF. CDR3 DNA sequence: TGTGCCAGCTCACTCGACAGGGCTGCTGAAGCTTTCTTT.

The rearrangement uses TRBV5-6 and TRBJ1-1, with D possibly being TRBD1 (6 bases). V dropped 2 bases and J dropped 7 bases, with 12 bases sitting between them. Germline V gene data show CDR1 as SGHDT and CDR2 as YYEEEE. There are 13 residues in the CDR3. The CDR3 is CASSFSGELEAFF. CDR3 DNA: TGTGCCAGCAGCTTCTCAGGGGAGCTTGAAGCTTTCTTT.

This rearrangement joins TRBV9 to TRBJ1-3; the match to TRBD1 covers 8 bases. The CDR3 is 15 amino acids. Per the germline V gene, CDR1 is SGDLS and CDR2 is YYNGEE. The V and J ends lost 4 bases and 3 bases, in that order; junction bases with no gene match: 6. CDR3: CASSLDRGLGNTIYF. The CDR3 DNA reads TGTGCCAGCAGCCTAGACAGGGGCCTTGGAAACACCATATATTTT.

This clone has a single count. CDR3 residues: CASSLLGGDITDTQYF. DNA for the CDR3: TGTGCCAGCAGCTTACTAGGGGGGGATATCACAGATACGCAGTATTTT. The genes are TRBV11-2 and TRBJ2-3; perhaps TRBD2 as D (7 bases). The V and J ends lost 2 bases and 2 bases respectively, with 14 bases between them. The CDR3 covers 16 residues. CDR1 is SGHAT and CDR2 is FQNNGV in the germline V gene.

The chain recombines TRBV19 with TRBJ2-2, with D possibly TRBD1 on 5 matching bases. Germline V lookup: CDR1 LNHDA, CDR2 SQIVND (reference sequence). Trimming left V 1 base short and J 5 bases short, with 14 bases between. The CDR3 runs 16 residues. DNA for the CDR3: TGTGCCAGTAGTATAGCCAAGGGGCTTCGAACCGGGGAGCTGTTTTTT. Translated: CASSIAKGLRTGELFF.

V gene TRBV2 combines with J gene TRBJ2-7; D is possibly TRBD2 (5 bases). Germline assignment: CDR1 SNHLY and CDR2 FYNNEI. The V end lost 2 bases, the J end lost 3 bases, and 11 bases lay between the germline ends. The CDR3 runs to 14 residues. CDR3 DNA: TGTGCCAGCAGTGAACGGGGTAAAGGCTACGAGCAGTACTTC. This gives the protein CASSERGKGYEQYF.

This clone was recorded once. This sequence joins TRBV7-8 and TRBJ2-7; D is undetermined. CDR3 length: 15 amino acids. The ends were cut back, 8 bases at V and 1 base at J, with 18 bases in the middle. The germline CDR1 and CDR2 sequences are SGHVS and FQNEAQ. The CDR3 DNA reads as TGTGCCAGCGGCCTACGCGCAGGCACTTCCTACGAGCAGTACTTC. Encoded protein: CASGLRAGTSYEQYF.

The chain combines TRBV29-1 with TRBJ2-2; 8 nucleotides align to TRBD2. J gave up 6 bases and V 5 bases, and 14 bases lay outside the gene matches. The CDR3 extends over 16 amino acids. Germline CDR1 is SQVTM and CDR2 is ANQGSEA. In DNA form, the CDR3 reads TGCAGCGTTCTATTAGGGACTTGGCGGGGGGCCGGGGAGCTGTTTTTT. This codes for CSVLLGTWRGAGELFF.

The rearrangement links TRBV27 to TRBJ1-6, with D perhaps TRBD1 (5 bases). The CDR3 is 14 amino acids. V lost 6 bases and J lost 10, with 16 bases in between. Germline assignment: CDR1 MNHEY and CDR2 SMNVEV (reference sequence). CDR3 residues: CASSPGRGRSPLHF. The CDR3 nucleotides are TGTGCCAGCAGCCCAGGGCGGGGAAGATCACCCCTCCACTTT.

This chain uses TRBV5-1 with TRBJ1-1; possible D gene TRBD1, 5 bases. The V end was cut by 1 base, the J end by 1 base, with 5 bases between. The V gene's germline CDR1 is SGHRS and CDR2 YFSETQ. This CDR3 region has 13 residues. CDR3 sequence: CASSLQGNTEAFF. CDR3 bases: TGCGCCAGCAGCTTGCAGGGGAACACTGAAGCTTTCTTT.

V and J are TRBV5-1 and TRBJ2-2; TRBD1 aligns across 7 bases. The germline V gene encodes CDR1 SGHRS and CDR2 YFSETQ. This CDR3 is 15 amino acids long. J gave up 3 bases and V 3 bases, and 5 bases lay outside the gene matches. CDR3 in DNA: TGCGCCAGCAGCTACACAGGGGCGCACACCGGGGAGCTGTTTTTT. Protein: CASSYTGAHTGELFF. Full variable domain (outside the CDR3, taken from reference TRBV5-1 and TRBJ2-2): KAGVTQTPRYLIKTRGQQVTLSCSPISGHRSVSWYQQTPGQGLQFLFEYFSETQRNKGNFPGRFSGRQFSNSRSEMNVSTLELGDSALYLCASSYTGAHTGELFFGEGSRLTVL.

This CDR3 is CASSSQTLAGDARTIHEQFF. The DNA of the CDR3 is TGTGCCAGCAGTTCCCAAACCCTAGCGGGAGATGCGCGGACAATCCATGAGCAGTTCTTC. V and J are TRBV27 and TRBJ2-1, with TRBD2 identical over 10 bases. The V gene end was trimmed by 4 bases and the J gene end by 8 bases; junction bases not matched to a gene: 23. Per germline, CDR1 MNHEY and CDR2 SMNVEV (reference sequence). The CDR3 has 20 amino acids.

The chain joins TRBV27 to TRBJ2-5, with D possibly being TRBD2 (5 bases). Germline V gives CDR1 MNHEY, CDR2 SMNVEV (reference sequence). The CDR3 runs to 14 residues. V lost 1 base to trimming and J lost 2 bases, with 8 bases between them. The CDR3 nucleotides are TGTGCCAGCAGTTTATTTCGGGATCAAGAGACCCAGTACTTC. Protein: CASSLFRDQETQYF.

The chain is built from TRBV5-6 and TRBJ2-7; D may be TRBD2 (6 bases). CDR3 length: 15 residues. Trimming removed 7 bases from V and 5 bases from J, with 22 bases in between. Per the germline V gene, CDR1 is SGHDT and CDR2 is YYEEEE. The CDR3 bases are TGTGCCAGCGAAGAGGCGGGACGGACAAGTGACGAGCAGTACTTC. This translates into CASEEAGRTSDEQYF.

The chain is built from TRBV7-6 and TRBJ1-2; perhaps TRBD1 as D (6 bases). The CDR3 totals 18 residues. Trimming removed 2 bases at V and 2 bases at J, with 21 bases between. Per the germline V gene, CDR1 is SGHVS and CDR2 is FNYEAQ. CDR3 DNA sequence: TGTGCCAGCAGCTTATTCCTCCGGGACACCCGATTAAACTATGGCTACACCTTC. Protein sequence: CASSLFLRDTRLNYGYTF.

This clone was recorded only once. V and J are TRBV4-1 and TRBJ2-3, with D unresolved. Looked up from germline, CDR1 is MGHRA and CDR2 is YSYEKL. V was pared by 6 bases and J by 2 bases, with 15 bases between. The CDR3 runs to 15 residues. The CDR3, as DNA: TGCGCCAGCAGACCCTTACACCGCCCCACAGATACGCAGTATTTT. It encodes CASRPLHRPTDTQYF.

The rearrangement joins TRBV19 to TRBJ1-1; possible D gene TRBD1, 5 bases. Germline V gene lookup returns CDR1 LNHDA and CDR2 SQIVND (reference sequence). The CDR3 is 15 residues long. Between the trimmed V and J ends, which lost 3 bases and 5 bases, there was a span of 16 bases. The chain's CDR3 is CASSISGDLWTEAFF. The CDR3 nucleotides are TGTGCCAGTAGTATCAGCGGGGACCTATGGACTGAAGCTTTCTTT.

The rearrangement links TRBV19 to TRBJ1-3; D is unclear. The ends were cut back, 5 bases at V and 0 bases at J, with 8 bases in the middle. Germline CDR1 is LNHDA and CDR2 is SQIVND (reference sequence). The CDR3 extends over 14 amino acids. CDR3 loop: CASSYRDSGNTIYF. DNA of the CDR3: TGTGCCAGTAGTTACCGGGACTCTGGAAACACCATATATTTT. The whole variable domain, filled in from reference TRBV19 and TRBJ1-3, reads DGGITQSPKYLFRKEGQNVTLSCEQNLNHDAMYWYRQDPGQGLRLIYYSQIVNDFQKGDIAEGYSVSREKKESFPLTVTSAQKNPTAFYLCASSYRDSGNTIYFGEGSWLTVV.

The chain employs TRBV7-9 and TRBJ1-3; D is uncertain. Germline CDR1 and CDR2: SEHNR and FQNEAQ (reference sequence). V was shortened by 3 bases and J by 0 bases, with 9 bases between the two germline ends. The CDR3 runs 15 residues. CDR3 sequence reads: CASSFYPISGNTIYF. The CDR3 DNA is TGTGCCAGCAGCTTCTACCCCATCTCTGGAAACACCATATATTTT.

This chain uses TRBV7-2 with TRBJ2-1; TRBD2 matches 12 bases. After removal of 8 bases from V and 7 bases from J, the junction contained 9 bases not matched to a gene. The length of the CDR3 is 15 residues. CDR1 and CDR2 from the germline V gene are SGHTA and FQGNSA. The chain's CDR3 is CASGVTSGSLNEQFF. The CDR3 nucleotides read TGTGCCAGCGGCGTGACTAGCGGGAGTCTGAATGAGCAGTTCTTC. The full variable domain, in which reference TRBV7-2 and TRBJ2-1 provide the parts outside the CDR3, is GAGVSQSPSNKVTEKGKDVELRCDPISGHTALYWYRQSLGQGLEFLIYFQGNSAPDKSGLPSDRFSAERTGGSVSTLTIQRTQQEDSAVYLCASGVTSGSLNEQFFGPGTRLTVL.

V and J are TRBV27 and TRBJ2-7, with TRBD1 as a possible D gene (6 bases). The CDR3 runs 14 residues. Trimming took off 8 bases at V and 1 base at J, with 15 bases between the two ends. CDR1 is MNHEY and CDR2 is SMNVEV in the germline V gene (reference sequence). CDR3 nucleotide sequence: TGTGCCAGCGCACGATCGACAGGTTCCTACGAGCAGTACTTC. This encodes CASARSTGSYEQYF.

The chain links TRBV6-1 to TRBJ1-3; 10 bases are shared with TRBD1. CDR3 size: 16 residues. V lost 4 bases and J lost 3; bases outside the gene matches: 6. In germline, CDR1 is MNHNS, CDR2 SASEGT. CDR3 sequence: CASSAGQGFFGNTIYF. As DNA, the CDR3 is TGTGCCAGCAGTGCGGGACAGGGGTTTTTTGGAAACACCATATATTTT.

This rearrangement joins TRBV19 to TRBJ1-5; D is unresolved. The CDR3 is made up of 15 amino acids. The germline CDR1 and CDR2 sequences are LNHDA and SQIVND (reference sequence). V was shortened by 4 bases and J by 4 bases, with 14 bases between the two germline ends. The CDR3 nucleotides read TGTGCCAGTAGTAGGAGGCGGAGAACTAATCAGCCCCAGCATTTT. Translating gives CASSRRRRTNQPQHF.

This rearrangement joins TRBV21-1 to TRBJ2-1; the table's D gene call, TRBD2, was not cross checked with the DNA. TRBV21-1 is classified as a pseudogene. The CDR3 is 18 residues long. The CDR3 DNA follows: TGTGCCAGCAGCCTCGGGGCGGGGGTTTTCTCCGGTTACAATGAGCAGTTCTTC. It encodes CASSLGAGVFSGYNEQFF.

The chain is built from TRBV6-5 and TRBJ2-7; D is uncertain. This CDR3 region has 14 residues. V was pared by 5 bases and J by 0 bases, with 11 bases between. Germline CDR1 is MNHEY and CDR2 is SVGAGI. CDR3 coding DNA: TGTGCCAGCAGTCCCCTCGGGTTCTCCTACGAGCAGTACTTC. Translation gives CASSPLGFSYEQYF.

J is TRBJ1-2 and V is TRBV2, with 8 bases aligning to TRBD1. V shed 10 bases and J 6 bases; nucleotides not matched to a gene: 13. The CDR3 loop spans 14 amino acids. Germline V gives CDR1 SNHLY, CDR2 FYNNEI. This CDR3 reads CANPIPTGGNGYTF. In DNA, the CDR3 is TGTGCCAACCCTATTCCTACAGGGGGTAATGGCTACACCTTC.